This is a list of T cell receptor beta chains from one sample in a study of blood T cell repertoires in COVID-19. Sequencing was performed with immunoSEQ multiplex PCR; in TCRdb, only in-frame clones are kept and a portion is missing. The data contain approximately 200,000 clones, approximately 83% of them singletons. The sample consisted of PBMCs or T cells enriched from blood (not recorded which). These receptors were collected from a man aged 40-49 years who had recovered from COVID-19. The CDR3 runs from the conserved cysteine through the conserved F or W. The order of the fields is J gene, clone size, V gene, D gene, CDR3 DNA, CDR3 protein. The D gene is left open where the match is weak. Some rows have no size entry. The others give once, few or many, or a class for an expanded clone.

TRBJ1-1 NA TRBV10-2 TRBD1 TGCGCCAGCATTGACAGGGTAATCACTGAAGCTTTCTTT CASIDRVITEAFF
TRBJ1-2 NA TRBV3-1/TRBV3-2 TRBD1 TGTGCCAGCAGCCATGGACAGGGGGCTTACTATGGCTACACCTTC CASSHGQGAYYGYTF
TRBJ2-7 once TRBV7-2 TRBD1 TGTGCCAGCAGCTTACAGGGGGCCGGACGCTACGAGCAGTACTTC CASSLQGAGRYEQYF
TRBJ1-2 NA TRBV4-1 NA TGCGCCAGCAGCCAAGAACTGTCCTATGGCTACACCTTC CASSQELSYGYTF
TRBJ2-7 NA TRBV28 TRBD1 TGTGCCAGCAGCTGGGACAGGGACGAGCAGTACTTC CASSWDRDEQYF
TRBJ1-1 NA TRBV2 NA TGTGCCAGCAGTGACGAGGGTCGCCGGATGAACACTGAAGCTTTCTTT CASSDEGRRMNTEAFF
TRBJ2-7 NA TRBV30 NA TGTGCCTGCCTATTGACCGACAGGTTCTATTCCTACGAGCAGTACTTC CACLLTDRFYSYEQYF
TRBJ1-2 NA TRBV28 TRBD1 TGTGCCAGCAGTTCCGGGACAGGGATCCTAAATAATGGCTACACCTTC CASSSGTGILNNGYTF
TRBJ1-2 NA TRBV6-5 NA TGTGCCAGCAGTCCGCGACAGGACTATGGCTACACCTTC CASSPRQDYGYTF
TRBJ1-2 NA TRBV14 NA TGTGCCAGCAGCCAAGGGAGAAGGGAGGGCTACACCTTC CASSQGRREGYTF
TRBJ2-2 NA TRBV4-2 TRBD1 TGTGCCAGCAGCCGTGGACAGGGGGGCCCCGGGGAGCTGTTTTTT CASSRGQGGPGELFF
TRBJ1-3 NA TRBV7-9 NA TGTGCCAGCAGCTTAGCCCGACAGGTGGTAGGAGGAAACACCATATATTTT CASSLARQVVGGNTIYF
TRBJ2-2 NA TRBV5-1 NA TGCGCCAGCAGCTTTGTTATTCGGAACACCGGGGAGCTGTTTTTT CASSFVIRNTGELFF
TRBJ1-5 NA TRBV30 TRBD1 TGTGCCTGGACCCACGGTGGGACAGAACTTCAGCCCCAGCATTTT CAWTHGGTELQPQHF
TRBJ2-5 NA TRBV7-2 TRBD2 TGTGCCAGCAGCTTAGCTCGGGGGGGCTACGGGGAGACCCAGTACTTC CASSLARGGYGETQYF
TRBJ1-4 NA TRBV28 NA TGTGCCAGCAGTTCTTTTCGGGGGGAGGGCGGGGGCAATGAAAAACTGTTTTTT CASSSFRGEGGGNEKLFF
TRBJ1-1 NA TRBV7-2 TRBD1 TGTGCCAGCAGCTTACGGACAGGGGCCGACACTGAAGCTTTCTTT CASSLRTGADTEAFF
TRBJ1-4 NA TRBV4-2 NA TGTGCCAGCAGCCAAGAACCACAGGGAACTGAAAAACTGTTTTTT CASSQEPQGTEKLFF
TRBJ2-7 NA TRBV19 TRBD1 TGTGCCAGTAGTCCCTCCGGGACAGGGTACTACGAGCAGTACTTC CASSPSGTGYYEQYF
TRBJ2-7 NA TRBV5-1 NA TGCGCCAGCAGCGCCGGGACTTCCACCTACGAGCAGTACTTC CASSAGTSTYEQYF
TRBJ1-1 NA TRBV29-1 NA TGCAGCGCCAAGGCCGCCCGGGGAGGCACTGAAGCTTTCTTT CSAKAARGGTEAFF
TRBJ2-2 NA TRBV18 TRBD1 TGTGCCAGCTCACCATCGGGGACAGGAAAAAACACCGGGGAGCTGTTTTTT CASSPSGTGKNTGELFF
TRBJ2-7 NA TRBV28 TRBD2 TGTGCCAGCAGTCTGACTAGCGGGGGCCAGTACGAGCAGTACTTC CASSLTSGGQYEQYF